These T cell receptor beta chains were read from a single sample in a study of PD-1 blockade in classical Hodgkin lymphoma. Profiling relied on immunoSEQ multiplex PCR, and the TCRdb table lists in-frame clones only, not all of them. The table includes some 30,000 clones, less than 90% detected once. The material sequenced was CD4+ T cells from blood. These receptors all stem from a human donor with classical Hodgkin lymphoma. The CDR3 runs from the conserved cysteine through the conserved F or W. D genes are given only for firm matches. Only part of the rows carry a size: once, few, many, or a class if the clone is expanded.

V gene: TRBV6-5; clone size: .; J gene: TRBJ2-2; D gene: .; CDR3 DNA: TGTGCCAGCAGCAGGGGGAACACCGGGGAGCTGTTTTTT; CDR3 protein: CASSRGNTGELFF
V gene: TRBV7-9; clone size: .; J gene: TRBJ2-3; D gene: .; CDR3 DNA: TGTGCCAGCAGCTCTGGGCTCGGGGCGCAGTATTTT; CDR3 protein: CASSSGLGAQYF
V gene: TRBV4-1; clone size: .; J gene: TRBJ1-5; D gene: TRBD1; CDR3 DNA: TGCGCCAGCAGCCAAGTCGGGACAGAGATCAATCAGCCCCAGCATTTT; CDR3 protein: CASSQVGTEINQPQHF
V gene: TRBV28; clone size: .; J gene: TRBJ1-4; D gene: .; CDR3 DNA: TGTGCCAGCAGATATGACAGTATCACCACAACTAATGAAAAACTGTTTTTT; CDR3 protein: CASRYDSITTTNEKLFF
V gene: TRBV27; clone size: .; J gene: TRBJ2-7; D gene: TRBD2; CDR3 DNA: TGTGCCAGCAGGGGGACTAGCGGACCCTACGAGCAGTACTTC; CDR3 protein: CASRGTSGPYEQYF
V gene: TRBV7-8; clone size: .; J gene: TRBJ2-1; D gene: TRBD2; CDR3 DNA: TGTGCCAGCAGCCCCAGACTAGCGCCCTACAATGAGCAGTTCTTC; CDR3 protein: CASSPRLAPYNEQFF
V gene: TRBV5-4; clone size: .; J gene: TRBJ2-1; D gene: TRBD2; CDR3 DNA: TGTGCCAGCAGCTTTTCCGGGACTAGCGGCCATGAGCAGTTCTTC; CDR3 protein: CASSFSGTSGHEQFF
V gene: TRBV5-4; clone size: .; J gene: TRBJ2-3; D gene: .; CDR3 DNA: TGTGCCAGCAGCCTTCCTAAGGGGAGCACAGATACGCAGTATTTT; CDR3 protein: CASSLPKGSTDTQYF
V gene: TRBV29-1; clone size: .; J gene: TRBJ2-1; D gene: TRBD2; CDR3 DNA: TGCAGCGTTGACCGCATTCGCGGGAGTGGAGGCAATGAGCAGTTCTTC; CDR3 protein: CSVDRIRGSGGNEQFF
V gene: TRBV4-2; clone size: .; J gene: TRBJ2-5; D gene: TRBD2; CDR3 DNA: TGTGCCAGCAGCCAACCGGGACTAGCGGGAGAGACCCAGTACTTC; CDR3 protein: CASSQPGLAGETQYF
V gene: TRBV29-1; clone size: .; J gene: TRBJ2-1; D gene: TRBD2; CDR3 DNA: TGCAGCGCCCGGGTGGGCGGGAGGGCCCCAGATGAGCAGTTCTTC; CDR3 protein: CSARVGGRAPDEQFF
V gene: TRBV4-1; clone size: .; J gene: TRBJ2-3; D gene: TRBD2; CDR3 DNA: TGCGCCAGCAGCCAGCCGACTAGCGGGTCTGATACGCAGTATTTT; CDR3 protein: CASSQPTSGSDTQYF
V gene: TRBV7-9; clone size: .; J gene: TRBJ2-5; D gene: .; CDR3 DNA: TGTGCCAGCAGCTCACCCCTAAGGGACACAGAAGAGACCCAGTACTTC; CDR3 protein: CASSSPLRDTEETQYF
V gene: TRBV7-7; clone size: .; J gene: TRBJ2-3; D gene: .; CDR3 DNA: TGTGCTAGCAGCTTTTCCACTATGGCAGATACGCAGTATTTT; CDR3 protein: CASSFSTMADTQYF
V gene: TRBV7-8; clone size: .; J gene: TRBJ1-2; D gene: TRBD1; CDR3 DNA: TGTGCCAGCAGCTTTACAGGGGCTCGCCGGGGCTATGGCTACACCTTC; CDR3 protein: CASSFTGARRGYGYTF
V gene: TRBV7-2; clone size: once; J gene: TRBJ2-7; D gene: TRBD1; CDR3 DNA: TGTGCCAGCAGATTCAGGGACAGGAGCTCCTACGAGCAGTACTTC; CDR3 protein: CASRFRDRSSYEQYF
V gene: TRBV28; clone size: .; J gene: TRBJ2-1; D gene: .; CDR3 DNA: TGTGCCAGCAGTAAACCCACTTTCAGGGGTGAGGACAATGAGCAGTTCTTC; CDR3 protein: CASSKPTFRGEDNEQFF
V gene: TRBV9; clone size: .; J gene: TRBJ2-5; D gene: .; CDR3 DNA: TGTGCCAGCAGCGTAGGCTCGCTAGCGAGGGAGACCCAGTACTTC; CDR3 protein: CASSVGSLARETQYF
V gene: TRBV9; clone size: .; J gene: TRBJ1-2; D gene: .; CDR3 DNA: TGTGCCAGCAGCCCCGGGACTGCCGACGGCTACACCTTC; CDR3 protein: CASSPGTADGYTF
V gene: TRBV6-1; clone size: .; J gene: TRBJ2-1; D gene: TRBD2; CDR3 DNA: TGTGCCAGCAGTGCGTTTAAATTGGGGCTAGCGGGAGGTAATGAGCAGTTCTTC; CDR3 protein: CASSAFKLGLAGGNEQFF
V gene: TRBV19; clone size: .; J gene: TRBJ2-1; D gene: .; CDR3 DNA: TGTGCCAGTAGTACAGGCGATGAGCAGTTCTTC; CDR3 protein: CASSTGDEQFF
V gene: TRBV5-1; clone size: .; J gene: TRBJ1-1; D gene: .; CDR3 DNA: TGCGCCAGCAGCTTGGTCCGGGAGGCTGGGACTGAAGCTTTCTTT; CDR3 protein: CASSLVREAGTEAFF
V gene: TRBV7-7; clone size: .; J gene: TRBJ2-3; D gene: .; CDR3 DNA: TGTGCCAGCAGCTTTAGTAGCACAGATACGCAGTATTTT; CDR3 protein: CASSFSSTDTQYF
V gene: TRBV10-3; clone size: .; J gene: TRBJ2-1; D gene: .; CDR3 DNA: TGTGCCACGGACCTGGGAGTGCTAGGGGGTGAGCAGTTCTTC; CDR3 protein: CATDLGVLGGEQFF
V gene: TRBV5-1; clone size: .; J gene: TRBJ2-7; D gene: TRBD2; CDR3 DNA: TGCGCCAGCAGCGTCGGGACTAGGATTAAGTACGAGCAGTACTTC; CDR3 protein: CASSVGTRIKYEQYF
V gene: TRBV15; clone size: .; J gene: TRBJ2-1; D gene: .; CDR3 DNA: TGTGCCACCAGCAGAGATAGAACTCGGCACGATGAGCAGTTCTTC; CDR3 protein: CATSRDRTRHDEQFF
V gene: TRBV5-1; clone size: .; J gene: TRBJ1-1; D gene: .; CDR3 DNA: TGCGCCAGCAGCTTGGGGGACTACATGAACACTGAAGCTTTCTTT; CDR3 protein: CASSLGDYMNTEAFF
V gene: TRBV5-4; clone size: .; J gene: TRBJ1-2; D gene: TRBD1; CDR3 DNA: TGTGCCAGCAGCTTGGTGGGACAGGGAGGCGGCTACACCTTC; CDR3 protein: CASSLVGQGGGYTF
V gene: TRBV6-5; clone size: .; J gene: TRBJ2-3; D gene: TRBD2; CDR3 DNA: TGTGCCAGCGGATCGCGGGAGGTAGATACGCAGTATTTT; CDR3 protein: CASGSREVDTQYF
V gene: TRBV19; clone size: .; J gene: TRBJ1-5; D gene: .; CDR3 DNA: TGTGCCAGTAGTATAGACGGACCTAGGAAGGGAGAGGTAAGCAATCAGCCCCAGCATTTT; CDR3 protein: CASSIDGPRKGEVSNQPQHF
V gene: TRBV6-5; clone size: .; J gene: TRBJ1-1; D gene: TRBD1; CDR3 DNA: TGTGCCAGCAGTACTAGACAGGGCAGCACTGAAGCTTTCTTT; CDR3 protein: CASSTRQGSTEAFF
V gene: TRBV5-1; clone size: few; J gene: TRBJ1-4; D gene: .; CDR3 DNA: TGCGCCAGCAGCTTGGTCCTCCGGACAGCAACTAATGAAAAACTGTTTTTT; CDR3 protein: CASSLVLRTATNEKLFF
V gene: TRBV5-1; clone size: .; J gene: TRBJ1-2; D gene: TRBD1; CDR3 DNA: TGCGCCAGCAGCTCGACAGGGGTCTATGGCTACACCTTC; CDR3 protein: CASSSTGVYGYTF
V gene: TRBV2; clone size: once; J gene: TRBJ1-2; D gene: TRBD1; CDR3 DNA: TGTGCCAGCAGTGAAGAAAAACAGGGGGCTGATGGCTACACCTTC; CDR3 protein: CASSEEKQGADGYTF
V gene: TRBV19; clone size: .; J gene: TRBJ2-3; D gene: TRBD2; CDR3 DNA: TGTGCCAGTAGTAAACTAGCGGGGACTCGCCCCGATACGCAGTATTTT; CDR3 protein: CASSKLAGTRPDTQYF
V gene: TRBV7-3; clone size: .; J gene: TRBJ2-2; D gene: .; CDR3 DNA: TGTGCCAGCAGCTTAATAGGGCAGACAACCACCGGGGAGCTGTTTTTT; CDR3 protein: CASSLIGQTTTGELFF
V gene: TRBV5-4; clone size: .; J gene: TRBJ2-1; D gene: TRBD2; CDR3 DNA: TGTGCCAGCAGCCCGAGGTGGCGGGAGGGGAACAATGGGCAGTTCTTC; CDR3 protein: CASSPRWREGNNGQFF